What follows are 8 T cell receptor beta chains derived from one specimen sequenced in a study of OX40 agonist ivuxolimab in advanced cancers. The assay was immunoSEQ multiplex PCR, and TCRdb's table has in-frame clones only and misses some. The table lists approximately 65,000 clones, 65% to 85% of them singletons. The sample consisted of CD4+ or CD8+ T cells sorted from blood, taken in a trial of the OX40 agonist ivuxolimab. Every receptor here comes from an adult with an advanced solid tumor such as melanoma, head and neck, liver or kidney cancer.

This clone showed up just a few times. V and J are TRBV2 and TRBJ2-1; tentatively, D is TRBD1 or TRBD2 (5 bases each). Germline V gene data show CDR1 as SNHLY and CDR2 as FYNNEI. V dropped 2 bases and J dropped 7 bases, with 15 bases sitting between them. The CDR3 has 15 amino acids. The CDR3 here is CASSEQRLPGNEQFF. The CDR3 bases are TGTGCCAGCAGTGAACAGCGACTACCAGGGAATGAGCAGTTCTTC.

The chain joins TRBV2 to TRBJ1-5; D not resolved. V lost 5 bases to trimming and J lost 3 bases, with 8 bases between them. CDR3 size: 13 residues. The germline CDR1 and CDR2 sequences are SNHLY and FYNNEI. The CDR3 coding sequence is TGTGCCAGCAGTCCGGGCTTCAATCAGCCCCAGCATTTT. Protein: CASSPGFNQPQHF.

J is TRBJ1-5 and V is TRBV18; 11 nucleotides align to TRBD1. CDR1 is KGHSH, CDR2 LQKENI, per germline. The CDR3 extends over 16 amino acids. The V segment lost 6 bases and the J segment 6 bases; nucleotides outside the gene matches: 10. CDR3 bases: TGTGCCAGCTCGCCCGGAGCGGGGACAGGGGGTCAGCCCCAGCATTTT. The encoded protein is CASSPGAGTGGQPQHF.

The chain combines TRBV5-1 with TRBJ2-1; D is possibly TRBD2 (6 bases). Per the germline V gene, CDR1 is SGHRS and CDR2 is YFSETQ. This CDR3 is 14 amino acids long. V shed 4 bases and J shed 2 bases, with 10 bases lying between them. The CDR3: CASSPGEAYNEQFF. The CDR3 DNA follows: TGCGCCAGCAGCCCGGGAGAAGCCTACAATGAGCAGTTCTTC.

The CDR3 loop is CASSVGPARYNEQFF. The CDR3 DNA reads TGTGCCAGCAGCGTAGGACCCGCTCGTTACAATGAGCAGTTCTTC. This chain links TRBV9 with TRBJ2-1; the D is unclear. The CDR3 runs to 15 residues. V lost 0 bases, J lost 4 bases, and 11 bases lay in between. Germline CDR1 is SGDLS and CDR2 is YYNGEE.

The chain couples TRBV5-1 to TRBJ2-2; the D is unclear. The germline V gene has CDR1 SGHRS and CDR2 YFSETQ. The length of the CDR3 is 14 residues. V lost 4 bases and J lost 2, with 9 bases in between. The CDR3: CASSPLGNTGELFF. The CDR3 region has the DNA TGCGCCAGCAGCCCGCTGGGTAACACCGGGGAGCTGTTTTTT.

V gene TRBV5-4 combines with J gene TRBJ2-5; TRBD2 matches at 14 bases. The germline V gene has CDR1 SGHNT and CDR2 YYREEE (reference sequence). V dropped 3 bases and J dropped 5; count of bases not matched to a gene: 9. This CDR3 comprises 17 residues. In DNA, the CDR3 is TGTGCCAGCAGCTCCCCGACTAGCGGGAGGGCCTTGGAGACCCAGTACTTC. Translated: CASSSPTSGRALETQYF.

This chain links TRBV10-3 with TRBJ2-1; a possible D gene is TRBD2 (6 bases). V was pared by 2 bases and J by 0 bases, with 14 bases between. The germline gives CDR1 ENHRY, CDR2 SYGVKD. The CDR3 is 17 amino acids. For the CDR3, the DNA is TGTGCCATCAGTGAGCGGGAGCGCGGTAACTCCTACAATGAGCAGTTCTTC. It codes for CAISERERGNSYNEQFF.